This T cell receptor beta chain was profiled in a study of blood T cell repertoires in COVID-19. Study information: Researchers got acute and convalescent COVID-19 samples from the United States, Italy and Spain.

Original data processing: Reference gene primers were amplified, and this amplification served to estimate nucleated cell counts. Assay used: immunoSEQ multiplex PCR; TCRdb lists only in-frame clones, some missing. The V and J calls and clone size are taken from that table; D and trimming were inferred from the DNA. The sample lists some 110,000 clones; around 81% were seen once. This clone was observed a few times. The CDR3 covers 10 residues. The V end was cut by 5 bases, the J end by 9 bases, with 6 bases between. Germline-derived CDR1 and CDR2 are KGHDR and SFDVKD. The chain combines TRBV24-1 with TRBJ1-2; D gene uncertain. What was sequenced was peripheral blood. The sequence derives from a woman aged 65 to 85 with acute or convalescent COVID-19. The CDR3 DNA is TGTGCCACCAGTGGACACCGCTACACCTTC. It translates to CATSGHRYTF.